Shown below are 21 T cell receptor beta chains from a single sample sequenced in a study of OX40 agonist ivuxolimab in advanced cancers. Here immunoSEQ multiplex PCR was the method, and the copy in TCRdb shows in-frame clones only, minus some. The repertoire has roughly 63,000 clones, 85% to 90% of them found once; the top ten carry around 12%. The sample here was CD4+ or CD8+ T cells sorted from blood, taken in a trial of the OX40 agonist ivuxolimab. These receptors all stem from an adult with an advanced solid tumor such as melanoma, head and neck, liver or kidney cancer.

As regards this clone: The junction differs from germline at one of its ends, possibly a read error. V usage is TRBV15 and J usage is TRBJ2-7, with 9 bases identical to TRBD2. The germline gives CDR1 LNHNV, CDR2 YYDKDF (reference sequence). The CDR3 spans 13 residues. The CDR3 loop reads CATSSGNPYEQYF. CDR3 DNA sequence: TGTGCCACTTCTAGCGGGAATCCCTATGAGCAGTACTTC. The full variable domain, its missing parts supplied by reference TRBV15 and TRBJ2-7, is DAMVIQNPRYQVTQFGKPVTLSCSQTLNHNVMYWYQQKSSQAPKLLFHYYDKDFNNEADTPDNFQSRRPNTSFCFLDIRSPGLGDTAMYLCATSSGNPYEQYFGPGTRLTVT.

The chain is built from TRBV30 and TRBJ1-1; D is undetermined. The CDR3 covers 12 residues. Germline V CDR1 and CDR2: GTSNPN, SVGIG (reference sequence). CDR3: CGQQTGITEAFF. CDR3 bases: TGTGGACAACAGACGGGTATCACTGAAGCTTTCTTT.

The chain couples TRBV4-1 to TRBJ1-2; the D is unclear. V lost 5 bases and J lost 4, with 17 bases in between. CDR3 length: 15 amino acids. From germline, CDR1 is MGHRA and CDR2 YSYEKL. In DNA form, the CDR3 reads TGCGCCAGCAGCACGGACGGAGGTAATATCTATGGCTACACCTTC. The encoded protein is CASSTDGGNIYGYTF.

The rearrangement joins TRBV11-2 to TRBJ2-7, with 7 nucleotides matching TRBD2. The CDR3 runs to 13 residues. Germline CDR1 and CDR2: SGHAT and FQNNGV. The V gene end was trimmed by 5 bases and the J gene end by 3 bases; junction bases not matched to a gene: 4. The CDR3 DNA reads TGTGCCAGCAGCCTAGGGAGGGGCTACGAGCAGTACTTC. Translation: CASSLGRGYEQYF. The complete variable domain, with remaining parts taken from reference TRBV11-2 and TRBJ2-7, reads EAGVAQSPRYKIIEKRQSVAFWCNPISGHATLYWYQQILGQGPKLLIQFQNNGVVDDSQLPKDRFSAERLKGVDSTLKIQPAKLEDSAVYLCASSLGRGYEQYFGPGTRLTVT.

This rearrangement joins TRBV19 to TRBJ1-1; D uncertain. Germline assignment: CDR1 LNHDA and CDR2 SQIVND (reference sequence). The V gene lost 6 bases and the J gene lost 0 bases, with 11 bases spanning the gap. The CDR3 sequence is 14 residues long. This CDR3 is CASRPWAVNTEAFF. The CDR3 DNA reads TGTGCCAGTAGACCCTGGGCAGTGAACACTGAAGCTTTCTTT.

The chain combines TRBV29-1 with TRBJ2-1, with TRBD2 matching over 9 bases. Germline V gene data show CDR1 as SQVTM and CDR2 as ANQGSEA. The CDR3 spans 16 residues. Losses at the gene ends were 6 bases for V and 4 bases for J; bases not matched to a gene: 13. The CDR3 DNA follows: TGCAGCGTAGCGAGCATAGCGGGGGAAATGTACAATGAGCAGTTCTTC. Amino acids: CSVASIAGEMYNEQFF.

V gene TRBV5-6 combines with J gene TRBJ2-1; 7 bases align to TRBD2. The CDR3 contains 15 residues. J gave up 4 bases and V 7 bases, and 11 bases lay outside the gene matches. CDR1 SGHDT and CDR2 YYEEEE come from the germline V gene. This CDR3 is CASAHASGEYNEQFF. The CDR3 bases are TGTGCCAGCGCGCACGCTAGCGGTGAATACAATGAGCAGTTCTTC.

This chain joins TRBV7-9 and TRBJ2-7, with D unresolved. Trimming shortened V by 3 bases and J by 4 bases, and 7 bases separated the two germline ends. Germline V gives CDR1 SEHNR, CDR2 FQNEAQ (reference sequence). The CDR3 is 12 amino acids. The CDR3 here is CASSFNPYEQYF. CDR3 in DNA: TGTGCCAGCAGCTTTAATCCGTACGAGCAGTACTTC. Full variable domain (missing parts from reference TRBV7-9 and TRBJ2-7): DTGVSQNPRHKITKRGQNVTFRCDPISEHNRLYWYRQTLGQGPEFLTYFQNEAQLEKSRLLSDRFSAERPKGSFSTLEIQRTEQGDSAMYLCASSFNPYEQYFGPGTRLTVT.

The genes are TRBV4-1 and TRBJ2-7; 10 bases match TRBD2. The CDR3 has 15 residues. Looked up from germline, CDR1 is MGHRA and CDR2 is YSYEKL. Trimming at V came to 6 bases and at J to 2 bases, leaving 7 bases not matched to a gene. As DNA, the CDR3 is TGCGCCAGCAGTTATGGGACTAGCGCAGCCTACGAGCAGTACTTC. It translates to CASSYGTSAAYEQYF.

Here the CDR3 reads CASSYRTSYDTEAFF. For the CDR3, the DNA is TGTGCCAGCAGTTACAGGACGTCGTACGACACTGAAGCTTTCTTT. The chain combines TRBV6-5 with TRBJ1-1; D gene uncertain. Between the trimmed V and J ends, which lost 2 bases and 3 bases, there was a span of 13 bases. The CDR3 contains 15 residues. Germline CDR1 reads MNHEY; CDR2 reads SVGAGI.

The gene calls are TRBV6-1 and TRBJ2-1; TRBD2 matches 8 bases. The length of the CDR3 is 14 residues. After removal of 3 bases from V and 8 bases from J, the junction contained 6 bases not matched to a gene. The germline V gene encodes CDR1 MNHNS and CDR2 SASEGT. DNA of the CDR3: TGTGCCAGCAGTGAGGGGCGGGAGGTCGATGAGCAGTTCTTC. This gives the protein CASSEGREVDEQFF.

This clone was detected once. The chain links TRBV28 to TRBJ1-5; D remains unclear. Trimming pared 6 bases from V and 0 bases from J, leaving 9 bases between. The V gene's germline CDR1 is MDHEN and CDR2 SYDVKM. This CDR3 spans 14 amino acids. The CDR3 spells CASRRLYSNQPQHF. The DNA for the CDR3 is TGTGCCAGCAGGAGGCTCTATAGCAATCAGCCCCAGCATTTT.

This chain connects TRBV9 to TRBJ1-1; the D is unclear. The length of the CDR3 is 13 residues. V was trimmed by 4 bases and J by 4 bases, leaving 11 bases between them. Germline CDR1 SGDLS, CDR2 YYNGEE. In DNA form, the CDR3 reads TGTGCCAGCAGCCCGCTGCTCCCCACTGAAGCTTTCTTT. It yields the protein CASSPLLPTEAFF.

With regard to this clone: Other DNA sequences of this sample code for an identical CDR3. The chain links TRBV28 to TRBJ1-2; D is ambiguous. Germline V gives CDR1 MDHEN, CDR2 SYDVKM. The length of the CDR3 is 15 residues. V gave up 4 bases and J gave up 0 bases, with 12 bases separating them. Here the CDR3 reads CASSSRGLPNYGYTF. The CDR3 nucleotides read TGTGCCAGCAGTTCGCGCGGACTTCCTAACTATGGCTACACCTTC.

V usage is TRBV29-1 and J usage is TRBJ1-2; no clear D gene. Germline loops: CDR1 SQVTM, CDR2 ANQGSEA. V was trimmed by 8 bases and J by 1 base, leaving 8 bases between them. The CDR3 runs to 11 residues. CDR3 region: CSHGVNYGYTF. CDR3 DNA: TGCAGCCACGGGGTTAACTATGGCTACACCTTC.

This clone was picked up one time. In DNA form, the CDR3 reads TGTGCCAGCAGCTGGAGCGGGACAGACAATGAGCAGTTCTTC. Its translation: CASSWSGTDNEQFF. The chain combines TRBV11-1 with TRBJ2-1; D is tentatively TRBD1 or TRBD2 (7 bases each). CDR1 SGHAT and CDR2 FQDESV come from the germline V gene (reference sequence). The CDR3 is made up of 14 amino acids. V was pared by 4 bases and J by 5 bases, with 12 bases between.

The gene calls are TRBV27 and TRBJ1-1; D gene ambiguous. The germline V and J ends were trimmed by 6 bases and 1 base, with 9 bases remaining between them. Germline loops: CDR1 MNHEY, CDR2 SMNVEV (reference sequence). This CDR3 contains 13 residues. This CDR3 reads CASSNGKNTEAFF. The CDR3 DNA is TGTGCCAGCAGCAACGGCAAGAACACTGAAGCTTTCTTT.

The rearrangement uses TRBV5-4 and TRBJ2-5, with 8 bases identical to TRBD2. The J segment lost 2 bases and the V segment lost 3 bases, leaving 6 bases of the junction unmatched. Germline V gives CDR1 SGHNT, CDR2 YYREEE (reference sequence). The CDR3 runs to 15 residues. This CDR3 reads CASSSPGGAQETQYF. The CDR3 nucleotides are TGTGCCAGCAGCTCTCCCGGGGGGGCGCAAGAGACCCAGTACTTC.

The CDR3 DNA reads as TGTGCCAGCAGCTTACTCGGGGGTTCCTACAATGAGCAGTTCTTC. It is translated as CASSLLGGSYNEQFF. V and J are TRBV11-2 and TRBJ2-1; D is perhaps TRBD2 (6 bases). The V gene lost 2 bases and the J gene lost 1 base, with 9 bases spanning the gap. Germline V gene data show CDR1 as SGHAT and CDR2 as FQNNGV. The CDR3 is 15 residues long.

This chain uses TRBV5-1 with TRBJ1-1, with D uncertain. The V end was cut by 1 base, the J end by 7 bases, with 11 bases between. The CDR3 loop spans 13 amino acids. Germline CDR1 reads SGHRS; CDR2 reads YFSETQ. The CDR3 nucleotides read TGCGCCAGCAGCTTGAAGGGTACAGTTGAAGCTTTCTTT. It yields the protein CASSLKGTVEAFF.

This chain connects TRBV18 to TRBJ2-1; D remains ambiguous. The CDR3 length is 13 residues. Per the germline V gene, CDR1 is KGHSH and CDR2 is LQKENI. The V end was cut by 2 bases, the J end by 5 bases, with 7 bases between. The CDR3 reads CASSPSLDNEQFF. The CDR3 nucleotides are TGTGCCAGCTCACCATCCTTAGACAATGAGCAGTTCTTC.